This T cell receptor (beta chain) was obtained from a study of blood T cell repertoires in COVID-19. Whole-study context: Collection of acute and convalescent COVID-19 samples took place in the United States, Italy and Spain. In each case, the material was cDNA or gDNA derived from T cells, B-cell-depleted T cells, or PBMCs.

As originally analysed: Researchers report that nucleated cell counts were estimated from reference gene primer amplification. Sequencing used immunoSEQ multiplex PCR; TCRdb keeps in-frame clones, though not all of them. The V and J calls and clone size come from that table; D and trimming were worked out from the DNA. This sample has fewer than 300,000 clones, with roughly 91% found just once. Trimming removed 7 bases at V and 2 bases at J, with 9 bases between. The CDR3 length is 13 residues. The germline gives CDR1 MNHNY, CDR2 SVGAGI (reference sequence). The source of this sequence is a man younger than 45 with acute or convalescent COVID-19. The material sequenced was peripheral blood. V usage is TRBV6-6 and J usage is TRBJ2-1; D gene unclear. The CDR3 loop is CASTEWTYNEQFF. The CDR3 nucleotides are TGTGCCAGCACGGAGTGGACCTACAATGAGCAGTTCTTC.